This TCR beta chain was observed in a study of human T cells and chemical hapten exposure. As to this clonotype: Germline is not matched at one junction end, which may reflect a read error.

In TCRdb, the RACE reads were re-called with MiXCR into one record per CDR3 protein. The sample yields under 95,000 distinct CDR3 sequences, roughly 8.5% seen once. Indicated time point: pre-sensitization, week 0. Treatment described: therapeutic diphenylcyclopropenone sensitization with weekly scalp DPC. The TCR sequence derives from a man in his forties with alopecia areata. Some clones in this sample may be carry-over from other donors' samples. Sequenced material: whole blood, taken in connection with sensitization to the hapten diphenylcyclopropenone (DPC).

This CDR3 reads CASSLDYKQYF. Written as DNA, the CDR3 is TGTGCCAGCAGCTTAGACTACAAGCAGTACTTC. This chain uses TRBV7-2 with TRBJ2-7; no firm D call. CDR3 length: 11 residues. Germline V CDR1 and CDR2: SGHTA, FQGNSA.